The rows below give T cell receptor beta chains drawn from one sample of a study of T-cell memory formation after mild COVID-19. TCRdb itself ran the 5' RACE reads through MiXCR, one entry per CDR3 protein. The sample contains about 200,000 distinct CDR3 sequences, more than 8% of which appear only once. Sequences were obtained from PBMCs or a T cell subset sorted from them (not recorded which). These receptors originate from a man aged 18 to 35 who had mild COVID-19 (a few samples of this study predate the infection). Cell type and time point are not known. The CDR3 runs from the conserved cysteine through the conserved F or W. The D gene is left open where the match is weak. The size entry is marked missing in some rows and otherwise reads once, few, many or a size class.

>NA|TRBJ1-4|TRBV18|NA
TGTGCCAGCTCACCAATCCAGGCAACTAATGAAAAACTGTTTTTT
CASSPIQATNEKLFF
>NA|TRBJ2-7|TRBV20-1|TRBD1
TGCAGTGCTACGACAGGGGGCTACGAGCAGTACTTC
CSATTGGYEQYF
>NA|TRBJ1-1|TRBV6-6|NA
TGTGCCAGCAGGCTACAGAGTACAAACACTGAAGCTTTCTTT
CASRLQSTNTEAFF
>few|TRBJ2-1|TRBV24-1|NA
TGTGCCACCAGTACCGGGACCAACTCGCGGGAGCAGTTCTTC
CATSTGTNSREQFF
>few|TRBJ1-1|TRBV6-6|NA
TGTGCCAGCAGTTACGTAGAGACAGGGAACACTGAAGCTTTCTTT
CASSYVETGNTEAFF
>NA|TRBJ2-1|TRBV12-3/TRBV12-4|NA
TGTGCCAGCAGTTTCACGGGGGTTGAGCAGTTCTTC
CASSFTGVEQFF
>few|TRBJ1-1|TRBV7-2|NA
TGTGCCAGTAGGAGACCGGGCGTCGGGGACACTGAAGCTTTCTTT
CASRRPGVGDTEAFF
>few|TRBJ1-1|TRBV7-9|TRBD1
TGTGCCAGCAGCCCTCCCTACAGGGACAGAAGGACTGAAGCTTTCTTT
CASSPPYRDRRTEAFF
>NA|TRBJ1-1|TRBV29-1|NA
TGCAGCGTTGCCTACAGGGTAGGGAACACTGAAGCTTTCTTT
CSVAYRVGNTEAFF
>NA|TRBJ1-3|TRBV4-2|TRBD1
TGTGCCAGCAGCCAACCGGACAGGGGGCATGGAAACACCATATATTTT
CASSQPDRGHGNTIYF
>few|TRBJ2-5|TRBV12-3/TRBV12-4|TRBD2
TGTGCCAGCAGTTTATGGATAGCGGGGGGGCGAGAGACCCAGTACTTC
CASSLWIAGGRETQYF
>few|TRBJ1-1|TRBV5-1|NA
TGCGCCAGCAGCTTGGCCCTGGGTGTAGTGAACACTGAAGCTTTCTTT
CASSLALGVVNTEAFF
>few|TRBJ1-1|TRBV4-2|NA
TGTGCCAGCAGCCGTATTGGCGTCCCAGTCCCTGAAGCTTTCTTT
CASSRIGVPVPEAFF
>few|TRBJ2-7|TRBV12-3/TRBV12-4|NA
TGTGCCAGCAGTTTCCTCAGATCGGGCGAGCAGTACTTC
CASSFLRSGEQYF
>few|TRBJ2-3|TRBV7-6|NA
TGTGCCAGCAGCTTAGGCGGTCGGATGGATACGCAGTATTTT
CASSLGGRMDTQYF
>many|TRBJ1-1|TRBV5-1|NA
TGCGCCAGCAGCTTGGTAGAGTTCTCTAGCCACGGTGAAGCTTTCTTT
CASSLVEFSSHGEAFF
>NA|TRBJ1-3|TRBV7-2|NA
TGTGCCAGCAGCTCAGACAACTCTGGATGGAACACCATATATTTT
CASSSDNSGWNTIYF
>NA|TRBJ1-1|TRBV14|NA
TGTGCCAGCAGCCAAGTCGCACCCGGGAACACTGAAGCTTTCTTT
CASSQVAPGNTEAFF
>many|TRBJ1-1|TRBV19|NA
TGTGCCAGTAGTAACGAACCCAGCACTGAAGCTTTCTTT
CASSNEPSTEAFF